Sequencing of this TCR beta chain was carried out in a study of cytomegalovirus exposure and HLA in healthy donors. CDR3 length: 15 amino acids. Trimming at V came to 5 bases and at J to 1 base, leaving 3 bases not matched to a gene. Germline V lookup: CDR1 SGHTA, CDR2 FQGNSA. PCR used 60 Vbeta primers and 13 Jbeta primers. Method: immunoSEQ multiplex PCR; TCRdb's copy keeps in-frame clones and lacks some. The sample shows approximately 170,000 clones, 68% of them seen only once. Sequencing was carried out using PBMCs. This rearrangement joins TRBV7-2 to TRBJ2-1, with 9 bases identical to TRBD2. This clonotype originated in a man aged 50-60 years in good health and CMV-seronegative. The CDR3 DNA follows: TGTGCCAGCAGCATTAGCGGGGGTTCCTACAATGAGCAGTTCTTC. This encodes CASSISGGSYNEQFF.